This paragraph reports one T cell receptor (beta chain). Its matching antigen is unknown. CD45RO negativity and positive selection for CCR7 defined naive CD8 cells, a population that excluded terminally differentiated effector memory CD45RA+ cells. About 30,000 T cell genomes (approximately 0.2 ug DNA) went into each sorted-subset replicate. The assay was immunoSEQ multiplex PCR, and TCRdb's table has in-frame clones only and misses some. Of about 2.1 million clones detected, roughly 93% appear once; the ten largest clones hold 1.5% to 2%. This sample is part of a study of shared clonotypes between healthy human individuals. Study conclusions and caveats: Generally, estimated richness proved larger in naive subsets than it did in memory subsets.

With 3 bases clipped from V and 1 base from J, the junction kept 5 bases outside the gene matches. The CDR3 runs 17 residues. The germline V gene encodes CDR1 KGHSH and CDR2 LQKENI. What was sequenced was naive CD8+ T cells from PBMCs. The source of this sequence is a man aged 18-30 years in good health. Some clones in this sample may be carry-over from other donors' samples. The chain has TRBV18 and TRBJ2-7; 14 nucleotides match TRBD2. CDR3 region: CASSPGLAGVESYEQYF. For the CDR3, the DNA is TGTGCCAGCTCACCGGGACTAGCGGGAGTTGAGTCCTACGAGCAGTACTTC.